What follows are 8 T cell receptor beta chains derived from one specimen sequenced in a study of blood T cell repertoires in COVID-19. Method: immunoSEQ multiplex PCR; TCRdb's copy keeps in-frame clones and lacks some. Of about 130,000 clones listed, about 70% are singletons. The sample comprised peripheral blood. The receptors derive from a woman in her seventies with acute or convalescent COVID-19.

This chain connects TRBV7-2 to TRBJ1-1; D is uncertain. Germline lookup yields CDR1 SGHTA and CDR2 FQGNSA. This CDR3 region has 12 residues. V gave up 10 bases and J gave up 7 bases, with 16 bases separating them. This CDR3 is CATRPDGSEAFF. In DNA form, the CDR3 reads TGTGCCACCCGACCTGATGGGAGTGAAGCTTTCTTT.

The CDR3: CAWKGREPRETQYF. In DNA form, the CDR3 reads TGTGCCTGGAAGGGACGGGAGCCACGGGAGACCCAGTACTTC. The chain combines TRBV30 with TRBJ2-5; D is possibly TRBD2 (6 bases). The CDR3 consists of 14 residues. The ends were cut back, 4 bases at V and 5 bases at J, with 17 bases in the middle. Germline V CDR1 and CDR2: GTSNPN, SVGIG (reference sequence).

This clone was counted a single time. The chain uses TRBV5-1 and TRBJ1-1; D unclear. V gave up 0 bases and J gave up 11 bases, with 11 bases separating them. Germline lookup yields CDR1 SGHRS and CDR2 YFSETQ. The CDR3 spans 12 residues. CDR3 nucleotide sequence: TGCGCCAGCAGCTTGGGGGAGGGAGGTGCTTTCTTT. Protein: CASSLGEGGAFF.

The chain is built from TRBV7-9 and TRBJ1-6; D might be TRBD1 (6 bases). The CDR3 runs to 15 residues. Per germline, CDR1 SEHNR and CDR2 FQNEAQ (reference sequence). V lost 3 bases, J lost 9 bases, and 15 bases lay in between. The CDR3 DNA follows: TGTGCCAGCAGCTTCGCCACAGGGTCCAGTTCACCCCTCCACTTT. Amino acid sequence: CASSFATGSSSPLHF.

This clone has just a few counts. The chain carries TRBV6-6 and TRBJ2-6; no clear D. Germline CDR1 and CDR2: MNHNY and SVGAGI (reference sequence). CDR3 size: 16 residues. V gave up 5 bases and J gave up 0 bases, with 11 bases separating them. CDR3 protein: CASSPNGGSGANVLTF. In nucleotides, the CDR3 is TGTGCCAGCAGTCCGAACGGTGGCTCTGGGGCCAACGTCCTGACTTTC.

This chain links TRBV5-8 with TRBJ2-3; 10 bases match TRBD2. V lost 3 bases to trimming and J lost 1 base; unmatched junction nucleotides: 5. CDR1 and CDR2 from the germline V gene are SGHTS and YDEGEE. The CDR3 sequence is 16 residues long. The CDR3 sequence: CASSSDGTSGTDTQYF. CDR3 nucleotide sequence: TGTGCCAGCAGCTCCGACGGGACTAGCGGCACAGATACGCAGTATTTT.

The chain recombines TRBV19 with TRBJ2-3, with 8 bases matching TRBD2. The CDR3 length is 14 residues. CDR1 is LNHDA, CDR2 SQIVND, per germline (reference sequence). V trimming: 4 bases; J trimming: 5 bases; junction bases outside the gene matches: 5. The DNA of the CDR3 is TGTGCCAGTAGTACTAGAGCGGGGGAAGATACGCAGTATTTT. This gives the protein CASSTRAGEDTQYF.

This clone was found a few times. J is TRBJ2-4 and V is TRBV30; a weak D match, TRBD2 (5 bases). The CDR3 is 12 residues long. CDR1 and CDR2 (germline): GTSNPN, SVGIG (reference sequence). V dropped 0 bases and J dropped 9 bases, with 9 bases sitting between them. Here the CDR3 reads CAWSVLGSIQYF. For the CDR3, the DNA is TGTGCCTGGAGTGTACTGGGGAGCATTCAGTACTTC.